A selection of T cell receptor beta chains follows, all from one sample in a study of graft-versus-host responses after intestinal transplantation. Produced via immunoSEQ multiplex PCR; TCRdb's table is partial and in-frame only. The sample includes about 25,000 clones, roughly 93% of them seen just once. Specimen: PBMCs, collected 18 days after transplant. These receptors came from a human patient who received an intestinal transplant, so some T cells may come from the graft donor. Each CDR3 is given with its conserved first and last residue. The order of the fields is J gene, D gene, clone size, V gene, CDR3 DNA, CDR3 protein. A D gene is named only where the DNA matches it firmly. Clone sizes are given selectively: once, few, many, or a class where the clone is expanded.

j_call: TRBJ2-2; d_call: -; clone_size: -; v_call: TRBV6-5; cdr3_nt: TGTGCCAGCAGTTCCTACCCCAGGAGAGCCGGGGAGCTGTTTTTT; cdr3_aa: CASSSYPRRAGELFF
j_call: TRBJ1-1; d_call: -; clone_size: -; v_call: TRBV30; cdr3_nt: TGTGCCTGGAGTTCGGGTTTAGGGACTGAAGCTTTCTTT; cdr3_aa: CAWSSGLGTEAFF
j_call: TRBJ2-1; d_call: TRBD2; clone_size: -; v_call: TRBV2; cdr3_nt: TGTGCCAGCAGTGAAGTCGCGGGGGTTACCTACAATGAGCAGTTCTTC; cdr3_aa: CASSEVAGVTYNEQFF
j_call: TRBJ2-7; d_call: -; clone_size: -; v_call: TRBV7-2; cdr3_nt: TGTGCCAGCAGCTTAGAAGGCTCAACTTACGAGCAGTACTTC; cdr3_aa: CASSLEGSTYEQYF
j_call: TRBJ1-2; d_call: -; clone_size: -; v_call: TRBV14; cdr3_nt: TGTGCCAGCAGCCAAGTGGGGGAAGAGGGGTGGTACGGCTACACCTTC; cdr3_aa: CASSQVGEEGWYGYTF
j_call: TRBJ1-2; d_call: -; clone_size: -; v_call: TRBV7-9; cdr3_nt: TGTGCCAGCAGCTTTGAGGGGATATATGGCTACACCTTC; cdr3_aa: CASSFEGIYGYTF
j_call: TRBJ2-7; d_call: -; clone_size: -; v_call: TRBV2; cdr3_nt: TGTGCCAGCATGTACGTCCGCTCCTACGAGCAGTACTTC; cdr3_aa: CASMYVRSYEQYF
j_call: TRBJ2-1; d_call: TRBD2; clone_size: once; v_call: TRBV4-1; cdr3_nt: TGCGCCAGCAGCCAAGTAGTCTTTATAAGCGGGGGGGTCGACGCCTACAATGAGCAGTTCTTC; cdr3_aa: CASSQVVFISGGVDAYNEQFF
j_call: TRBJ2-1; d_call: TRBD2; clone_size: -; v_call: TRBV5-1; cdr3_nt: TGCGCCAGCAGCTTATGGACTAGCGGGGGCGATACCTACAATGAGCAGTTCTTC; cdr3_aa: CASSLWTSGGDTYNEQFF
j_call: TRBJ1-2; d_call: TRBD1; clone_size: -; v_call: TRBV15; cdr3_nt: TGTGCCACCAGCACCCCGGGACAGGGAAACTCCTATGGCTACACCTTC; cdr3_aa: CATSTPGQGNSYGYTF
j_call: TRBJ1-1; d_call: -; clone_size: -; v_call: TRBV7-2; cdr3_nt: TGTGCCAGCAGCTTAGCAGGATTGAACACTGAAGCTTTCTTT; cdr3_aa: CASSLAGLNTEAFF
j_call: TRBJ1-2; d_call: TRBD1; clone_size: -; v_call: TRBV10-1; cdr3_nt: TGCGCCAGCAGTGACGGGACAGCCTATGGCTACACCTTC; cdr3_aa: CASSDGTAYGYTF
j_call: TRBJ2-1; d_call: -; clone_size: -; v_call: TRBV4-1; cdr3_nt: TGCGCCAGCAGCCTACTCAGGGCCTCTAGAACGAGCCCCTACAATGAGCAGTTCTTC; cdr3_aa: CASSLLRASRTSPYNEQFF
j_call: TRBJ2-3; d_call: TRBD2; clone_size: once; v_call: TRBV7-9; cdr3_nt: TGTGCCAGCAGCTTATTTCTAGCGGGGGCCACAGATACGCAGTATTTT; cdr3_aa: CASSLFLAGATDTQYF
j_call: TRBJ2-7; d_call: TRBD2; clone_size: -; v_call: TRBV2; cdr3_nt: TGTGCCAGCAGTGAAGGAGCGGGGGTACCCTACGAGCAGTACTTC; cdr3_aa: CASSEGAGVPYEQYF
j_call: TRBJ2-1; d_call: -; clone_size: -; v_call: TRBV6-1; cdr3_nt: TGTGCCAGCAGTGGGTCGTTCTTC; cdr3_aa: CASSGSFF
j_call: TRBJ2-1; d_call: TRBD2; clone_size: -; v_call: TRBV27; cdr3_nt: TGTGCCAGCAGTTTTCTGGCGGGGGGCCCTAGCTACAATGAGCAGTTCTTC; cdr3_aa: CASSFLAGGPSYNEQFF
j_call: TRBJ1-6; d_call: -; clone_size: -; v_call: TRBV6-1; cdr3_nt: TGTGCCACCTTTTGGGGTCAGCAGGGAAATTCACCCCTCCACTTT; cdr3_aa: CATFWGQQGNSPLHF
j_call: TRBJ2-7; d_call: -; clone_size: -; v_call: TRBV7-5; cdr3_nt: TGTGTCATCAACCAGGGAAGATCCCTCTACGAGCAGTACTTC; cdr3_aa: CVINQGRSLYEQYF
j_call: TRBJ1-3; d_call: -; clone_size: -; v_call: TRBV19; cdr3_nt: TGTGCCAGTAGTATAAGGGGAGATCTCTCTGGAAACACCATATATTTT; cdr3_aa: CASSIRGDLSGNTIYF
j_call: TRBJ1-2; d_call: -; clone_size: -; v_call: TRBV9; cdr3_nt: TGTGCCAGCAGCGTAGAGCCCGCCTATGGCTACACCTTC; cdr3_aa: CASSVEPAYGYTF
j_call: TRBJ2-1; d_call: TRBD1; clone_size: -; v_call: TRBV2; cdr3_nt: TGTGCCAGCAGGGACAGGGGGAACAATGAGCAGTTCTTC; cdr3_aa: CASRDRGNNEQFF
j_call: TRBJ1-1; d_call: -; clone_size: once; v_call: TRBV27; cdr3_nt: TGTGCCAGCAGTTCGGGATTCACTGAAGCTTTCTTT; cdr3_aa: CASSSGFTEAFF
j_call: TRBJ2-7; d_call: -; clone_size: -; v_call: TRBV4-1; cdr3_nt: TGCGCCAGCAGCCAAGAGAGTGGGGTTCGGAGGGAGCAGTACTTC; cdr3_aa: CASSQESGVRREQYF
j_call: TRBJ2-7; d_call: TRBD1; clone_size: -; v_call: TRBV7-9; cdr3_nt: TGTGCCAGCAGCCCAGACAGGGTCGCAAACGAGCAGTACTTC; cdr3_aa: CASSPDRVANEQYF
j_call: TRBJ2-7; d_call: -; clone_size: -; v_call: TRBV10-3; cdr3_nt: TGTGCCATCAGTGAGACACTCCACGAGCAGTACTTC; cdr3_aa: CAISETLHEQYF
j_call: TRBJ2-7; d_call: -; clone_size: -; v_call: TRBV7-2; cdr3_nt: TGTGCCAGCAGCTTAATTGGGGCTCCCTCGTCGTACGAGCAGTACTTC; cdr3_aa: CASSLIGAPSSYEQYF
j_call: TRBJ1-2; d_call: -; clone_size: -; v_call: TRBV6-1; cdr3_nt: TGTGCCAGCAGTCACGGGGGGGATTTACATGGCTACACCTTC; cdr3_aa: CASSHGGDLHGYTF
j_call: TRBJ1-1; d_call: -; clone_size: -; v_call: TRBV7-2; cdr3_nt: TGTGCCAGCAGCTCCCCCATGGGGGCCACTGAAGCTTTCTTT; cdr3_aa: CASSSPMGATEAFF
j_call: TRBJ2-3; d_call: TRBD1; clone_size: -; v_call: TRBV5-1; cdr3_nt: TGCGCCAGCAGGACAGGGGGAGCAGATACGCAGTATTTT; cdr3_aa: CASRTGGADTQYF
j_call: TRBJ2-3; d_call: -; clone_size: -; v_call: TRBV11-2; cdr3_nt: TGTGCCAGCAGCCGAAAATTTACAGGGATCACGACAGATACGCAGTATTTT; cdr3_aa: CASSRKFTGITTDTQYF
j_call: TRBJ1-2; d_call: TRBD1; clone_size: -; v_call: TRBV27; cdr3_nt: TGTGCCAGCAGTCCCCAAGACGGGACAGGATCGCATGGCTACACCTTC; cdr3_aa: CASSPQDGTGSHGYTF
j_call: TRBJ2-3; d_call: -; clone_size: -; v_call: TRBV4-1; cdr3_nt: TGCGCCAGCAGCCAAGATGTAGCGGATACGCAGTATTTT; cdr3_aa: CASSQDVADTQYF
j_call: TRBJ1-6; d_call: -; clone_size: -; v_call: TRBV27; cdr3_nt: TGTGCCAGCAGTTTAAGTTTGCCTGCACCCCTCCACTTT; cdr3_aa: CASSLSLPAPLHF
j_call: TRBJ1-1; d_call: -; clone_size: once; v_call: TRBV30; cdr3_nt: TGTGCCTGGGCCTTCACCAGGGAAGCTTTCTTT; cdr3_aa: CAWAFTREAFF
j_call: TRBJ2-1; d_call: -; clone_size: -; v_call: TRBV4-2; cdr3_nt: TGTGCCAGCAGCCAAGATCAGGGGGGGGCCAGCTACAATGAGCAGTTCTTC; cdr3_aa: CASSQDQGGASYNEQFF
j_call: TRBJ2-5; d_call: -; clone_size: -; v_call: TRBV5-1; cdr3_nt: TGCGCCAGCAGCCCTGGACACCTCCAAGAGACCCAGTACTTC; cdr3_aa: CASSPGHLQETQYF
j_call: TRBJ1-1; d_call: -; clone_size: -; v_call: TRBV27; cdr3_nt: TGTGCCAGCAGTTTGAGAGGGGTGAACACTGAAGCTTTCTTT; cdr3_aa: CASSLRGVNTEAFF
j_call: TRBJ2-7; d_call: TRBD2; clone_size: once; v_call: TRBV9; cdr3_nt: TGTGCCAGCAGTGTAGGAATAGCGGGGAACTACGAGCAGTACTTC; cdr3_aa: CASSVGIAGNYEQYF
j_call: TRBJ1-2; d_call: TRBD1; clone_size: -; v_call: TRBV7-8; cdr3_nt: TGTGCCAGCAGCCCCTGGACAGGGGGCGCGGGCGGCTACACCTTC; cdr3_aa: CASSPWTGGAGGYTF
j_call: TRBJ2-5; d_call: -; clone_size: -; v_call: TRBV12-5; cdr3_nt: TGTGCTAGTGGTTTTCTCCCAGGGAGGATTTTCGAGACCCAGTACTTC; cdr3_aa: CASGFLPGRIFETQYF
j_call: TRBJ1-3; d_call: -; clone_size: -; v_call: TRBV2; cdr3_nt: TGTGCCAGCAGTGAGCAGGGAGACGCTGGAAACACCATATATTTT; cdr3_aa: CASSEQGDAGNTIYF
j_call: TRBJ2-3; d_call: -; clone_size: -; v_call: TRBV4-2; cdr3_nt: TGTGCCAGCAGCCAAGAAGGTGGGGCGGTAGATACGCAGTATTTT; cdr3_aa: CASSQEGGAVDTQYF